This T cell receptor beta chain appears in the sequencing data of a study of OX40 agonist ivuxolimab in advanced cancers. Trimming pared 2 bases from V and 0 bases from J, leaving 9 bases between. The CDR3 sequence is 15 residues long. Germline V gene lookup returns CDR1 MRHNA and CDR2 SNTAGT. Repertoires were generated with immunoSEQ multiplex PCR, while TCRdb's copy carries only in-frame clones and drops some. The sample holds about 150,000 clones, approximately 94% seen once. The starting material was CD4+ or CD8+ T cells sorted from blood, obtained in a trial of the OX40 agonist ivuxolimab. The chain uses TRBV6-4 and TRBJ2-3; tentatively, D is TRBD1 (6 bases). The clonotype comes from an adult with an advanced solid tumor such as melanoma, head and neck, liver or kidney cancer. CDR3 sequence: CASSDRGKSTDTQYF. CDR3 nucleotide sequence: TGTGCCAGCAGTGACAGGGGGAAGAGCACAGATACGCAGTATTTT.